This T cell receptor (beta chain) was retrieved from a study of vaccination and CD4 T cells after COVID-19. Stated treatment: roughly ten-day PBMC culture with coronavirus spike peptide pools or control peptides (ViraFEST assay). According to the study, CD4+ T cells from the unexposed donor were gathered ahead of the COVID-19 pandemic (2011-2018). For this clonotype: Antigen unknown.

Per germline, CDR1 SGHAT and CDR2 FQNNGV. Germline trimming cut 4 bases from V and 1 base from J; bases unmatched to any gene: 7. The CDR3 totals 18 residues. An Oncomine TCR Beta short-read assay was used to sequence the DNA from cultured CD4+ T cells. TCRdb analysed the PCR reads with MiXCR anew, one entry per CDR3 protein. The table records about 9,700 distinct CDR3 sequences, 60% to 75% of them present only once. Input material: CD4+ T cells from blood, cultured in vitro. The chain joins TRBV11-2 to TRBJ2-4; TRBD2 matches at 13 bases. The receptor was isolated from a human donor in good health. Here the CDR3 DNA reads TGTGCCAGCAGCTCACTGACTAGCGGGGGGACGGCCAAAAACATTCAGTACTTC. Translating gives CASSSLTSGGTAKNIQYF.